Listed here are 30 T cell receptor beta chains from one sample, sequenced in a study of blood T cell repertoires in COVID-19. The repertoire was sequenced with immunoSEQ multiplex PCR; TCRdb's copy has only in-frame clones and lacks some. There are roughly 200,000 clones in the sample; more than 75% occur only once, and less than 5.5% lies in the top ten. Sequencing was performed on peripheral blood. The receptors derive from a woman aged 80 or older with acute or convalescent COVID-19.

This clone has just a few counts. This chain joins TRBV6-5 and TRBJ1-2; tentatively, D is TRBD1 (6 bases). CDR3 size: 13 residues. Germline V lookup: CDR1 MNHEY, CDR2 SVGAGI. V shed 6 bases and J shed 3 bases, with 11 bases lying between them. This CDR3 reads CASRDRYHYGYTF. Here the CDR3 DNA reads TGTGCCAGCAGGGACAGATACCACTATGGCTACACCTTC.

This clone was counted between two and nine times. V and J are TRBV7-9 and TRBJ1-2; D gene unclear. Germline V gene data show CDR1 as SEHNR and CDR2 as FQNEAQ (reference sequence). With 5 bases removed from V and 2 bases from J, the gap between germline ends came to 18 bases. The CDR3 is 16 amino acids. The CDR3: CASSLPLSVPNYGYTF. The CDR3 bases are TGTGCCAGCAGCCTACCCTTATCCGTGCCGAACTATGGCTACACCTTC.

The rearrangement joins TRBV19 to TRBJ1-4; D uncertain. Trimming shortened V by 3 bases and J by 7 bases, and 12 bases separated the two germline ends. CDR3 size: 14 residues. The V gene's germline CDR1 is LNHDA and CDR2 SQIVND (reference sequence). CDR3: CASSIFTEGEKLFF. The CDR3 nucleotides are TGTGCCAGTAGTATTTTTACAGAGGGTGAAAAACTGTTTTTT.

This CDR3 is CASSFSGRIYNEQFF. The DNA of the CDR3 is TGTGCCAGCAGTTTTTCCGGGAGGATCTACAATGAGCAGTTCTTC. The V gene is TRBV28, the J gene TRBJ2-1; TRBD2 matches at 7 bases. The CDR3 loop spans 15 amino acids. With 3 bases clipped from V and 3 bases from J, the junction kept 5 bases outside the gene matches. Looked up from germline, CDR1 is MDHEN and CDR2 is SYDVKM.

The V and J genes are TRBV18 and TRBJ1-5; D is unresolved. V lost 2 bases to trimming and J lost 6 bases, with 8 bases between them. The CDR3 totals 13 residues. In germline, CDR1 is KGHSH, CDR2 LQKENI. The CDR3 protein is CASSPEGTQPQHF. CDR3 sequence (DNA): TGTGCCAGCTCACCAGAGGGTACTCAGCCCCAGCATTTT.

V and J are TRBV5-6 and TRBJ2-1; 11 positions match TRBD1. Per the germline V gene, CDR1 is SGHDT and CDR2 is YYEEEE. The CDR3 has 17 residues. The V segment lost 1 base and the J segment 3 bases; nucleotides outside the gene matches: 6. CDR3 sequence: CASSLRTGGINYNEQFF. The CDR3 region has the DNA TGTGCCAGCAGCTTGCGGACAGGGGGCATTAACTACAATGAGCAGTTCTTC. Full variable domain (outside the CDR3, taken from reference TRBV5-6 and TRBJ2-1): DAGVTQSPTHLIKTRGQQVTLRCSPKSGHDTVSWYQQALGQGPQFIFQYYEEEERQRGNFPDRFSGHQFPNYSSELNVNALLLGDSALYLCASSLRTGGINYNEQFFGPGTRLTVL.

This sequence joins TRBV9 and TRBJ1-2; unclear D gene. V lost 0 bases, J lost 2 bases, and 8 bases lay in between. Germline V gene lookup returns CDR1 SGDLS and CDR2 YYNGEE. CDR3 size: 14 residues. The DNA for the CDR3 is TGTGCCAGCAGCGTAGCTGGTCAGAACTATGGCTACACCTTC. Residues: CASSVAGQNYGYTF.

The chain couples TRBV6-2 or TRBV6-3 to TRBJ2-1; D uncertain. This CDR3 has 13 residues. Germline CDR1 is MNHEY and CDR2 is SVGEGT. V dropped 3 bases and J dropped 10 bases, with 13 bases sitting between them. The DNA of the CDR3 is TGTGCCAGCAGTTATTCCTTGAGGCGGGAGCAGTTCTTC. Its translation: CASSYSLRREQFF.

The chain joins TRBV3-1 (or the pseudogene TRBV3-2) to TRBJ2-7, with 8 bases aligning to TRBD2. Germline V gives CDR1 LGHDT, CDR2 YNNKEL (reference sequence). The V segment lost 5 bases and the J segment 0 bases; nucleotides outside the gene matches: 6. The length of the CDR3 is 15 residues. This CDR3 is CASSNPTSGSYEQYF. The CDR3 nucleotides are TGTGCCAGCAGCAATCCCACTAGCGGCTCCTACGAGCAGTACTTC.

The chain is built from TRBV11-3 and TRBJ2-1; 11 bases fit TRBD1. V shed 4 bases, J shed 8 bases, and the junction held 13 bases outside the gene matches. This CDR3 contains 17 residues. Germline CDR1 is SGHNT and CDR2 is YENEEA. The CDR3 DNA reads TGTGCCAGCAGCTCCCGGCGGGACAGGGGGTCTCGGGATGAGCAGTTCTTC. Its protein is CASSSRRDRGSRDEQFF.

This chain's CDR3 is CASSLGTANQPQHF. The CDR3 nucleotides read TGCGCCAGCAGCTTGGGGACAGCCAATCAGCCCCAGCATTTT. This sequence joins TRBV5-1 and TRBJ1-5, with a weak D call TRBD1 (6 bases). Trimming removed 0 bases from V and 3 bases from J, with 7 bases in between. Germline lookup yields CDR1 SGHRS and CDR2 YFSETQ. The CDR3 is 14 amino acids.

The J gene is TRBJ2-2, the V gene TRBV7-9; D might be TRBD1 (6 bases). Germline CDR1 is SEHNR and CDR2 is FQNEAQ (reference sequence). V gave up 5 bases and J gave up 5 bases, with 15 bases separating them. This CDR3 region has 15 residues. Written as DNA, the CDR3 is TGTGCCAGCAGCACCCGACAGGTGGGGACCGGGGAGCTGTTTTTT. Its translation is CASSTRQVGTGELFF.

J is TRBJ2-1 and V is TRBV19; TRBD2 might be the D (5 bases). CDR1 and CDR2 from the germline V gene are LNHDA and SQIVND (reference sequence). The CDR3 contains 17 residues. V was trimmed by 3 bases and J by 7 bases, leaving 22 bases between them. DNA for the CDR3: TGTGCCAGTAGTATTCTCTCTACGGCTGCCTCGGGGAATGAGCAGTTCTTC. Encoded protein: CASSILSTAASGNEQFF.

CDR3 bases: TGTGCCAGCAGTTGGACAGCTAACTATGGCTACACCTTC. Encoded protein: CASSWTANYGYTF. The V gene is TRBV6-5, the J gene TRBJ1-2; a weak D match, TRBD1 (6 bases). This CDR3 has 13 amino acids. The germline CDR1 and CDR2 sequences are MNHEY and SVGAGI. Trimming shortened V by 4 bases and J by 0 bases, and 6 bases separated the two germline ends.

This clone was detected once. J is TRBJ1-1 and V is TRBV2; possibly TRBD1 for D (5 bases). Trimming took off 6 bases at V and 4 bases at J, with 12 bases between the two ends. The CDR3 has 13 amino acids. CDR1 SNHLY and CDR2 FYNNEI come from the germline V gene. In DNA, the CDR3 is TGTGCCAGCAGGCAGGGTCTTAGCACTGAAGCTTTCTTT. It translates to CASRQGLSTEAFF.

In its sample, this clone was seen a few times. This chain links TRBV7-2 with TRBJ1-5, with 8 bases matching TRBD1. The CDR3 is made up of 14 amino acids. Germline CDR1 and CDR2: SGHTA and FQGNSA. J lost 5 bases, V lost 2 bases, and 2 bases had no gene match. The CDR3 protein is CASSLPGGYQPQHF. As DNA, the CDR3 is TGTGCCAGCAGCTTACCAGGGGGCTATCAGCCCCAGCATTTT.

This chain joins TRBV28 and TRBJ1-2, with 8 bases fitting TRBD1. CDR3 length: 15 residues. Trimming removed 7 bases from V and 3 bases from J; junction bases left unmatched: 10. The germline V gene encodes CDR1 MDHEN and CDR2 SYDVKM. The CDR3 here is CASTTQGGVYYGYTF. In DNA form, the CDR3 reads TGTGCCAGCACCACACAGGGGGGAGTGTACTATGGCTACACCTTC.

The rearrangement links TRBV3-1 (or the pseudogene TRBV3-2) to TRBJ1-1; D perhaps matches TRBD1 (6 bases). CDR3 length: 14 residues. Germline V gene lookup returns CDR1 LGHDT and CDR2 YNNKEL (reference sequence). Trimming stripped 2 bases from V and 4 bases from J, with 11 bases between. The CDR3 protein is CASSQPGAGTEAFF. CDR3 DNA sequence: TGTGCCAGCAGCCAACCAGGGGCGGGCACTGAAGCTTTCTTT.

The genes are TRBV6-5 and TRBJ1-3; 8 bases fit TRBD1. Germline CDR1 and CDR2: MNHEY and SVGAGI. The V gene end was trimmed by 5 bases and the J gene end by 1 base; junction bases not matched to a gene: 1. The CDR3 runs to 14 residues. The CDR3 loop is CASSNRGSGNTIYF. The CDR3 DNA reads as TGTGCCAGCAGTAACAGGGGGTCTGGAAACACCATATATTTT.

This clone was counted between two and nine times. The gene calls are TRBV3-1 (or the pseudogene TRBV3-2) and TRBJ1-5; D not resolved. Germline assignment: CDR1 LGHDT and CDR2 YNNKEL (reference sequence). The CDR3 sequence is 14 residues long. Trimming shortened V by 1 base and J by 7 bases, and 11 bases separated the two germline ends. The CDR3 DNA follows: TGTGCCAGCAGCCAAGGCCCGAACTCCCAGCCCCAGCATTTT. Encoded protein: CASSQGPNSQPQHF.

The chain employs TRBV5-6 and TRBJ2-5; D not certain. The CDR3 consists of 13 residues. Germline lookup yields CDR1 SGHDT and CDR2 YYEEEE. V was shortened by 4 bases and J by 2 bases, with 9 bases between the two germline ends. CDR3 amino acids: CASSLRPQETQYF. Written as DNA, the CDR3 is TGTGCCAGCAGCCTCAGGCCTCAAGAGACCCAGTACTTC.

The chain links TRBV7-6 to TRBJ2-5, with 8 bases lining up with TRBD1. The germline V gene has CDR1 SGHVS and CDR2 FNYEAQ. CDR3 size: 14 residues. V shed 5 bases, J shed 5 bases, and the junction held 7 bases outside the gene matches. The CDR3 region has the DNA TGTGCCAGCAGCCCGGGACAGGTTGGTGAGACCCAGTACTTC. It yields the protein CASSPGQVGETQYF.

The rearrangement uses TRBV20-1 and TRBJ1-1; D remains unclear. The V gene lost 3 bases and the J gene lost 1 base, with 9 bases spanning the gap. Germline CDR1 and CDR2: DFQATT and SNEGSKA (reference sequence). The CDR3 is 13 residues long. The CDR3 coding sequence is TGCAGTGCTAGTTTCCCAGGGAACACTGAAGCTTTCTTT. This codes for CSASFPGNTEAFF.

This sequence joins TRBV15 and TRBJ1-6, with 9 bases lining up with TRBD1. J gave up 13 bases and V 4 bases, and 8 bases lay outside the gene matches. CDR1 and CDR2 (germline): LNHNV, YYDKDF (reference sequence). The CDR3 length is 14 residues. The CDR3 DNA sequence: TGTGCCACCAGCACAGGGGACAGGGCCAGGCCCCTCCACTTT. This encodes CATSTGDRARPLHF.

This clone showed up just a few times. The chain has TRBV4-3 and TRBJ1-2; no definite D call. Trimming removed 0 bases from V and 4 bases from J, with 12 bases in between. This CDR3 has 15 amino acids. Germline CDR1 is LGHNA and CDR2 is YSLEER. In DNA, the CDR3 is TGCGCCAGCAGCCAAGACGACAAGGACTCCTATGGCTACACCTTC. Protein product: CASSQDDKDSYGYTF.

CDR3 sequence (DNA): TGTGCCAGCAGTGAATGGACAGGGGGATATGGCTACACCTTC. Its translation: CASSEWTGGYGYTF. The rearrangement uses TRBV6-1 and TRBJ1-2; 10 nucleotides line up with TRBD1. The germline V gene has CDR1 MNHNS and CDR2 SASEGT. This CDR3 is built from 14 residues. Unmatched junction bases numbered 2, after V lost 2 bases and J lost 5 bases.

Note on this clone: The CDR3 ends on some other residue instead of the conserved phenylalanine or tryptophan, so this is likely a read error. The DNA is omitted, as the CDR3 cannot be located on it reliably, and the CDR3 follows TCRdb's listing. The rearrangement joins TRBV6-6 to TRBJ2-3; whether TRBD1, the table's D call, matches the DNA was not checked. From its first to its last residue, the CDR3 has 12 amino acids. CDR1 MNHNY and CDR2 SVGAGI come from the germline V gene (reference sequence). The CDR3 here is CASRGVTGDNVA.

V gene TRBV19 combines with J gene TRBJ1-4; no definite D call. Looked up from germline, CDR1 is LNHDA and CDR2 is SQIVND (reference sequence). This CDR3 region has 15 residues. The V end was cut by 3 bases, the J end by 0 bases, with 8 bases between. The CDR3 bases are TGTGCCAGTAGTATCGAGGCAGCAACTAATGAAAAACTGTTTTTT. It encodes CASSIEAATNEKLFF.

In DNA form, the CDR3 reads TGTGCCAGCAGCTTGGTCAGTAACAATGAGCAGTTCTTC. It specifies CASSLVSNNEQFF. The chain employs TRBV5-6 and TRBJ2-1; no reliable D call. Trimming cost V 0 bases and J 5 bases, with 6 bases left between them. CDR3 length: 13 amino acids. The germline V gene has CDR1 SGHDT and CDR2 YYEEEE.

This chain links TRBV2 with TRBJ1-2; D is ambiguous. Deletions cut 0 bases from V and 0 bases from J, with 5 bases between. CDR1 SNHLY and CDR2 FYNNEI come from the germline V gene. The CDR3 length is 14 residues. CDR3 bases: TGTGCCAGCAGTGAAGCGAGGACTAACTATGGCTACACCTTC. This translates into CASSEARTNYGYTF.